This record concerns one T cell receptor (beta chain) sequence. The antigen it recognizes is unknown. No base quality values were provided; no much bigger clone lies one nucleotide off. These data belong to a study of blood T cell repertoires in COVID-19 (TCRdb year 2020). Regarding the research as a whole: Samples from collaborators originated in the United States, Italy and Spain and spanned both the acute and convalescent phases of COVID-19. Deeply sampled blood TCRbeta repertoires from subjects exposed to, actively infected with, or recovered from COVID-19 were included in the dataset. The samples were drawn from two sources: the first 160 participants of the ongoing ImmuneRACE study, and 950 to 1,500 subjects contributed by 6 global collaborators. The material from the prospective study consisted of cDNA or gDNA derived from T cells, B-cell-depleted T cells, or PBMCs. The sample metadata nearly always contained a de-identified subject ID, COVID-19 status, age in years and sex. The repertoires were made available in a free public database intended to serve as a resource for research on the immune response to SARS-CoV-2. HLA class I and class II types, where available, came from metadata supplied by the sample provider rather than from assay-based typing.

Germline trimming: 5 bases from V, 7 bases from J; junction bases outside gene matches: 7. CDR1 MNHEY and CDR2 SVGEGT are derived from the germline V gene. From cysteine to phenylalanine, the CDR3 is 15 amino acids long. Just CDR3 DNA is preserved here, 45 bases in frame from base 1. Another Seattle source contributed samples from volunteer blood donors who had recovered from COVID-19. The collaborating institutions used their own protocols to collect whole blood in K2EDTA tubes. For TCRbeta analysis, collaborator samples were shipped as frozen whole blood, as isolated PBMCs, or as DNA extracted from either sample type. Results and caveats for the whole study, not just this receptor: The amount of clinical and demographic metadata varied by source and participant and was provided uncurated.

The immunoSEQ Assay, a bias-controlled multiplex PCR, was used to amplify TCRbeta CDR3 regions from genomic DNA. As for the authors' bioinformatics: The number of nucleated cells in each sample was estimated by amplification of reference gene primers within the assay. To quantify the absolute abundance of each unique TCRbeta CDR3 rearrangement, sequence reads were collapsed and filtered. For each sample, productive Simpson clonality was calculated by taking the square root of Simpson's diversity index across productive rearrangements. Drawn from immuneACCESS, this table holds only the in-frame rearrangements with V and J called that TCRdb kept. Clones are partly lost; checked studies trace under half to an unresolved V gene and leave the rest unexplained. The V and J calls and clone size were taken over from that table, and D and trimming were inferred from the DNA. This sample is represented by around 270,000 clones; 80% to 85% of them were singletons. About 1.5% of the sample is held by the ten biggest clonotypes.

Sample: peripheral blood. The chain joins TRBV6-2 or TRBV6-3 to TRBJ1-6, and 8 junctional nucleotides match TRBD1. This receptor was identified in a woman aged 40 to 49 who had recovered from COVID-19. The CDR3 corresponds to CASSTEYRGNSPLHF. The DNA sequence is TGTGCCAGCAGTACAGAGTACAGGGGGAATTCACCCCTCCACTTT.